The rows below give T cell receptor beta chains drawn from one sample of a study of Graves' ophthalmopathy and Graves' hyperthyroidism. TCRdb fed the multiplex PCR reads into MiXCR, producing one record per CDR3 protein. The table includes 600,000 to 950,000 distinct CDR3 sequences, roughly two fifths detected once. The source material was peripheral blood. The source is an adult man with Graves' ophthalmopathy. CDR3s include the opening cysteine and the closing phenylalanine or tryptophan. D genes are given only for firm matches. The size entry is marked missing in some rows and otherwise reads once, few, many or a size class.

abundance	v_gene	d_gene	j_gene	CDR3nt	CDR3aa
many	TRBV4-3	NA	TRBJ1-5	TGCGCCAGCAGCCACGGAAAGGAGCCCCAGCATTTT	CASSHGKEPQHF
NA	TRBV29-1	TRBD1	TRBJ2-5	TGCAGCGTTGGACAGGGACGGGGAAAGACCCAGTACTTC	CSVGQGRGKTQYF
NA	TRBV7-9	TRBD1	TRBJ1-2	TGTGCCGGCAGCTTAGGGGCGTCAGGGGGCGGCTATGGCTACACCTTC	CAGSLGASGGGYGYTF
NA	TRBV7-2	TRBD2	TRBJ2-5	TGTGCCAGCAGCTTAGTTAGTCCCGGGACTAGCGGGGGTGAGACCCAGTACTTC	CASSLVSPGTSGGETQYF
NA	TRBV5-1	TRBD2	TRBJ2-5	TGCGCCAGCAGCGTTTCTCTAGCGGGAGGTGGAGAGACCCAGTACTTC	CASSVSLAGGGETQYF
NA	TRBV20-1	NA	TRBJ1-4	TGCAGTCTGGGGTTACTTGGTAATGAAAAACTGTTTTTT	CSLGLLGNEKLFF
few	TRBV7-9	NA	TRBJ2-7	TGTGCCAGCACCTGGGGCTCCTACGAGCAGTACTTC	CASTWGSYEQYF
few	TRBV24-1	TRBD1	TRBJ1-5	TGTGCCAGCAGTTACTCCCTGACAGGGCCTGGTCAGCCCCAGCATTTT	CASSYSLTGPGQPQHF
many	TRBV29-1	NA	TRBJ1-1	TGCAGCGTTGACGCAGGGTTAGTGGTGAACACTGAAGCTTTCTTT	CSVDAGLVVNTEAFF
many	TRBV7-6	NA	TRBJ2-7	TGTGCCAGCAGCTTAAGCCCGAACTCCTACGAGCAGTACTTC	CASSLSPNSYEQYF
NA	TRBV6-6	TRBD1	TRBJ1-6	TGTGCCAGCAGTTCGACAGGGACGGTTGTTTCACCCCTCCACTTT	CASSSTGTVVSPLHF
once	TRBV25-1	NA	TRBJ2-5	TGTGCCAGCGGCTCCGTCGGGTACCAAGAGACCCAGTACTTC	CASGSVGYQETQYF
few	TRBV2	NA	TRBJ1-2	TGTGCCAGCAGAAGGAGTAACTATGGCTACACCTTC	CASRRSNYGYTF
NA	TRBV29-1	TRBD1	TRBJ2-7	TGCAGTGTAGTAACAGGGGGTGACGAGCAGTACTTC	CSVVTGGDEQYF
many	TRBV11-2	NA	TRBJ2-2	TGTGCCAGCATCCGAGGAGGGGCCGGGGAGCTGTTTTTT	CASIRGGAGELFF
many	TRBV29-1	TRBD1	TRBJ1-2	TGCAGCGTTGACCTTGACAGGGGCTCTAACTATGGCTACACCTTC	CSVDLDRGSNYGYTF
few	TRBV7-4	NA	TRBJ1-1	TGTGCCAGCAGCAAAGGGCCGCCACCGGGGAACACTGAAGCTTTCTTT	CASSKGPPPGNTEAFF
few	TRBV2	NA	TRBJ2-7	TGTGCCAGCAGCCCACCCGGGAGCCGCTACGAGCAGTACTTC	CASSPPGSRYEQYF
NA	TRBV29-1	TRBD1	TRBJ2-5	TGCAGCAGCGCTGGACAGGGACGGGAGACCCAGTACTTC	CSSAGQGRETQYF
NA	TRBV4-3	TRBD1	TRBJ1-6	TGCGCCAGCAGCCAAGAAGACAGGGGCAATTCACCCCTCCACTTT	CASSQEDRGNSPLHF
NA	TRBV7-2	NA	TRBJ1-1	TGTGCCAGCAGCGCCGACCACTTAACTGAAGCTTTCTTT	CASSADHLTEAFF
NA	TRBV12-3/TRBV12-4	NA	TRBJ2-7	TGTGCTAGTCTTGCAGGCGCCTACGAGCAGTACTTC	CASLAGAYEQYF
NA	TRBV6-5	NA	TRBJ1-3	TGTGCCAGCAGTTACAGGCAGCAGCACTCTGGAAACACCATATATTTT	CASSYRQQHSGNTIYF
NA	TRBV10-2	TRBD1	TRBJ1-6	TGCGCCAGCAGTGAAGCGGGACAGGGAGCACCCCTCCACTTT	CASSEAGQGAPLHF
many	TRBV2	TRBD1	TRBJ1-2	TGTGCCAGCAGTGCTCGGACAGGGGGCGACTATGGCTACACCTTC	CASSARTGGDYGYTF
NA	TRBV2	NA	TRBJ2-5	TGTGCCGGCAAGGTGGGGGTACAAGAGACCCAGTACTTC	CAGKVGVQETQYF
many	TRBV25-1	NA	TRBJ2-5	TGTGCCAGCAGCGAGGAGAGGTCGAGGGGCGGGGAGACCCAGTACTTC	CASSEERSRGGETQYF
NA	TRBV7-8	NA	TRBJ1-5	TGTGCCAGCAGCTTAGCGGGGGGGGTTGTGAGCAATCAGCCCCAGCATTTT	CASSLAGGVVSNQPQHF
once	TRBV7-9	NA	TRBJ1-6	TGTGCCAGCAGCTTAGAGAGGGGGGGCGTCTATTCACACCTCCACTTT	CASSLERGGVYSHLHF
NA	TRBV29-1	NA	TRBJ1-2	TGCAGCGTTGACAGGGTTGGCACCGGGGAGGAGGGCTACACCTTC	CSVDRVGTGEEGYTF
few	TRBV19	TRBD2	TRBJ2-7	TGTGCCAGTAGTCCTACGGCCGGACTAGACGGGCAGTACTTC	CASSPTAGLDGQYF
few	TRBV11-2	TRBD2	TRBJ2-5	TGTGCCAGCAGCTTATATGGGAGGGGAGGACGGAACCAAGAGACCCAGTACTTC	CASSLYGRGGRNQETQYF
few	TRBV6-1	TRBD1	TRBJ1-2	TGTGCCAGCACGAGACAGGGGGCGGACTATGGCTACACCTTC	CASTRQGADYGYTF
NA	TRBV29-1	TRBD1	TRBJ1-6	TGCAGCGTTGAGGAGGGGGCGGGATCACCCCTCCACTTT	CSVEEGAGSPLHF
many	TRBV7-9	NA	TRBJ1-2	TGTGCCAGCAGCTCACCCCCGTTGTATGACTATGGCTACACCTTC	CASSSPPLYDYGYTF
NA	TRBV10-3	NA	TRBJ2-7	TGTGCCAGCAGTTCAGCCCGGGCCGAGCAGTACTTC	CASSSARAEQYF
NA	TRBV4-2	TRBD2	TRBJ2-2	TGTGCCAGCAGCTCTAGCGGGTCCGGGGAGCTGTTTTTT	CASSSSGSGELFF
few	TRBV14	NA	TRBJ2-2	TGTGCCAGCAGCCAAGATTTGGAGGAGCTGTTTTTT	CASSQDLEELFF
many	TRBV29-1	TRBD2	TRBJ2-5	TGCAGCGTTGCTTTGGGGACTATTCAGACGGAGACCCAGTACTTC	CSVALGTIQTETQYF
many	TRBV25-1	NA	TRBJ2-5	TGTGCCAGCAGTGATTCCGCGGCAGGGGGAGGGGAGACCCAGTACTTC	CASSDSAAGGGETQYF
few	TRBV10-2	TRBD1	TRBJ2-2	TGCGCCAGCATACGGGACAGGGTCGACACCGGGGAGCTGTTTTTT	CASIRDRVDTGELFF
NA	TRBV19	TRBD1	TRBJ1-2	TGTGCCAGTATGGGTCAGGGGGGCTTTGGCTACACCTTC	CASMGQGGFGYTF
NA	TRBV7-2	TRBD1	TRBJ2-2	TGTGCCAGCAGCTTAGAGCCAGGGGGCGATCGCTACACCGGGGAGCTGTTTTTT	CASSLEPGGDRYTGELFF
many	TRBV10-1	NA	TRBJ1-1	TGCGCCAGCAGTGCGGACAGCGTGAACACTGAAGCTTTCTTT	CASSADSVNTEAFF
once	TRBV5-1	NA	TRBJ1-4	TGCGCCAGCAGCTCGACAGGCGCCTATGAAAAACTGTTTTTT	CASSSTGAYEKLFF
NA	TRBV20-1	NA	TRBJ1-2	TGCAGTGCTCCAGGGTATGGCTACACCTTC	CSAPGYGYTF
many	TRBV7-2	NA	TRBJ2-5	TGTGCCAGCAGCTTAGATCTCGCGGCCCGGGAGACCCAGTACTTC	CASSLDLAARETQYF
few	TRBV12-3/TRBV12-4	TRBD2	TRBJ2-7	TGTGCCAGCAGACAACCGACTAGCGGGAGGGTTTACGAGCAGTACTTC	CASRQPTSGRVYEQYF
NA	TRBV24-1	NA	TRBJ1-5	TGTGCCACCAGTGCCCCAACTGGACCTCAGCCCCAGCATTTT	CATSAPTGPQPQHF
NA	TRBV25-1	TRBD1	TRBJ2-3	TGTGCCAGCAGAGACACCGGGACAGGGGGCGCGGTATTCACAGATACGCAGTATTTT	CASRDTGTGGAVFTDTQYF
few	TRBV7-9	NA	TRBJ1-3	TGTGCCAGCAGCTTCGGCCGGGGGAACTCTGGAAACACCATATATTTT	CASSFGRGNSGNTIYF
many	TRBV10-3	NA	TRBJ2-7	TGTGCCATCAGCCCGGGACAATACTACGAGCAGTACTTC	CAISPGQYYEQYF
NA	TRBV7-2	NA	TRBJ2-5	TGTGCCAGCAGCTTAGTATCCTTATACCCTCCGGAGACCCAGTACTTC	CASSLVSLYPPETQYF
many	TRBV29-1	NA	TRBJ2-3	TGCAGCGTTGAAGATGAGGGTTTCGCAGATACGCAGTATTTT	CSVEDEGFADTQYF
NA	TRBV14	TRBD1	TRBJ2-7	TGTGCCAGCAGCCTGAGGACAGGGACCTCCTACGAGCAGTACTTC	CASSLRTGTSYEQYF
many	TRBV7-3	NA	TRBJ1-1	TGTGCCAGCAGCTTATATCGGAACACTGAAGCTTTCTTT	CASSLYRNTEAFF
few	TRBV7-6	TRBD1	TRBJ2-7	TGTGCCAGCAGCCTAACGGGACAGGGGATGAGCGAGCAGTACTTC	CASSLTGQGMSEQYF